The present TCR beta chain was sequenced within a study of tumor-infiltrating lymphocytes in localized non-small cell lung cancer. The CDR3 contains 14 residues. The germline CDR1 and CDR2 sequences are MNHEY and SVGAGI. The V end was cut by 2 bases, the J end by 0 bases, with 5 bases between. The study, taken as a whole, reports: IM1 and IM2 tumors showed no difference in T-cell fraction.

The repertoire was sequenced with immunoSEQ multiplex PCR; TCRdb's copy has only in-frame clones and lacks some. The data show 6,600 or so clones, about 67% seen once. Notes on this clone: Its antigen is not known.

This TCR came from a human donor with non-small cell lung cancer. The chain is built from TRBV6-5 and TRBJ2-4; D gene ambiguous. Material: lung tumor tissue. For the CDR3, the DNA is TGTGCCAGCAGTTACAACTTAGCCAAAAACATTCAGTACTTC. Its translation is CASSYNLAKNIQYF.